Shown below are 18 T cell receptor beta chains from a single sample sequenced in a study of CXCR3-negative and CXCR3-positive naive CD8 T cells. The study's findings and limits: CXCR3-expressing naive cells carried TRB CDR3s more hydrophobic than those of CXCR3-negative naive cells.

Via 5' RACE with UMI labels, TRB cDNA libraries were prepared. Reanalyzing the 5' RACE reads, TCRdb keeps one entry per CDR3 protein, without DNA. The sample data list about 150,000 distinct CDR3 sequences. The antigens of these receptors remain unknown. Sequencing was done on a sample of naive CXCR3+ CD8+ T cells from blood. The subset is: CD45RO-CCR7+CD27+CD95- naive CD8+ T cells expressing CXCR3 (TNR3+). These receptors originate from a human donor in good health. Some clones in this sample may be carry-over from other donors' samples.

The V call is TRBV11-3, the J call TRBJ2-7; lacking DNA, the TRBD1 call made by TCRdb goes unchecked. Germline V gene sequence: CDR1 SGHNT, CDR2 YENEEA. The CDR3 has 15 amino acids. CDR3: CASSSQATGDYEQYF. Combining the CDR3 with reference TRBV11-3 and TRBJ2-7 gives the whole variable domain EAGVVQSPRYKIIEKKQPVAFWCNPISGHNTLYWYLQNLGQGPELLIRYENEEAVDDSQLPKDRFSAERLKGVDSTLKIQPAELGDSAVYLCASSSQATGDYEQYFGPGTRLTVT.

The chain couples TRBV9 to TRBJ1-2; TCRdb reports TRBD1, a call that lacks DNA to check it against. Germline V CDR1 and CDR2: SGDLS, YYNGEE. The CDR3 has 13 residues. This chain's CDR3 is CASSTRTGDGYTF. Supplemented by reference TRBV9 and TRBJ1-2, the full variable domain reads DSGVTQTPKHLITATGQRVTLRCSPRSGDLSVYWYQQSLDQGLQFLIQYYNGEERAKGNILERFSAQQFPDLHSELNLSSLELGDSALYFCASSTRTGDGYTFGSGTRLTVV.

The chain carries TRBV5-1 and TRBJ1-2. Germline CDR1 and CDR2: SGHRS and YFSETQ. This CDR3 has 14 residues. CDR3 sequence reads: CASSLGREGYGYTF.

The gene calls are TRBV7-2 and TRBJ2-3; checking the TCRdb D call of TRBD1 is not possible without DNA. From germline, CDR1 is SGHTA and CDR2 FQGNSA. The CDR3 is made up of 16 amino acids. The CDR3 is CASSAGQGSSTDTQYF.

This chain links TRBV6-5 with TRBJ2-1; the D call of TRBD2 rests on TCRdb alone, since no DNA is present to check it. Per the germline V gene, CDR1 is MNHEY and CDR2 is SVGAGI. CDR3 size: 14 residues. This CDR3 is CASSPGGHGNEQFF.

The chain carries TRBV28 and TRBJ1-6; the D call from TCRdb, TRBD1, cannot be confirmed without DNA. The CDR3 runs 18 residues. Germline V gene lookup returns CDR1 MDHEN and CDR2 SYDVKM. This chain's CDR3 is CASSTDFRQGLYNSPLHF.

V usage is TRBV29-1 and J usage is TRBJ2-2. The CDR3 consists of 13 residues. CDR1 is SQVTM and CDR2 is ANQGSEA in the germline V gene. The CDR3 sequence is CSVTEEMTGELFF.

The rearrangement joins TRBV19 to TRBJ2-1; TCRdb designates TRBD2, a call that cannot be tested without DNA. Germline V CDR1 and CDR2: LNHDA, SQIVND (reference sequence). This CDR3 spans 15 amino acids. This CDR3 reads CASSFSGLGDNEQFF.

This chain uses TRBV7-3 with TRBJ2-1; TCRdb's D call of TRBD2 is untestable without DNA. The germline CDR1 and CDR2 sequences are SGHTA and FQGTGA. This CDR3 contains 13 residues. The chain's CDR3 is CASSLLREAEQFF.

The V call is TRBV15, the J call TRBJ1-2; as DNA is missing, the TRBD1 call by TCRdb cannot be tested. The CDR3 length is 19 residues. Germline-derived CDR1 and CDR2 are LNHNV and YYDKDF (reference sequence). The CDR3 sequence is CATSRDFQVEGQGADGYTF.

This chain joins TRBV3-1 and TRBJ2-1; TCRdb selects TRBD2, and the lack of DNA leaves this call unchecked. Per germline, CDR1 LGHDT and CDR2 YNNKEL (reference sequence). The CDR3 loop spans 16 amino acids. The CDR3 here is CASSQVAGDHYNEQFF.

The chain employs TRBV28 and TRBJ2-1; TCRdb's D gene call, TRBD2, goes unchecked for lack of DNA. CDR3 length: 19 residues. Germline CDR1 is MDHEN and CDR2 is SYDVKM. This CDR3 reads CASSARLAGGPGAYNEQFF. Combining the CDR3 with reference TRBV28 and TRBJ2-1 gives the whole variable domain DVKVTQSSRYLVKRTGEKVFLECVQDMDHENMFWYRQDPGLGLRLIYFSYDVKMKEKGDIPEGYSVSREKKERFSLILESASTNQTSMYLCASSARLAGGPGAYNEQFFGPGTRLTVL.

The genes are TRBV6-2 or TRBV6-3 and TRBJ2-7; TCRdb calls TRBD1, which cannot be checked without DNA. This CDR3 contains 13 residues. Germline V gene sequence: CDR1 MNHEY, CDR2 SVGEGT. CDR3 region: CASRTQDRVEQYF.

CDR3 residues: CASSVRASDYEQYF. The chain recombines TRBV9 with TRBJ2-7; TCRdb calls TRBD1, which cannot be checked without DNA. CDR1 is SGDLS and CDR2 is YYNGEE in the germline V gene. This CDR3 region has 14 residues. The variable domain in full, with the rest retrieved from reference TRBV9 and TRBJ2-7, is DSGVTQTPKHLITATGQRVTLRCSPRSGDLSVYWYQQSLDQGLQFLIQYYNGEERAKGNILERFSAQQFPDLHSELNLSSLELGDSALYFCASSVRASDYEQYFGPGTRLTVT.

This rearrangement joins TRBV29-1 to TRBJ2-1; there is no DNA to check the TCRdb D call of TRBD1. CDR1 and CDR2 from the germline V gene are SQVTM and ANQGSEA. CDR3 length: 13 amino acids. This chain's CDR3 is CSVQGVSYNEQFF.

The chain combines TRBV27 with TRBJ2-4; TCRdb indicates TRBD1, and absent DNA this call remains unverified. The CDR3 extends over 15 amino acids. Germline V CDR1 and CDR2: MNHEY, SMNVEV (reference sequence). CDR3 protein: CASSLGGLAKNIQYF.

V is TRBV7-9 and J is TRBJ1-6. Germline V gene sequence: CDR1 SEHNR, CDR2 FQNEAQ (reference sequence). The CDR3 runs to 16 residues. CDR3 region: CASSPDGVFSNSPLYF.

This chain links TRBV6-1 with TRBJ2-3; checking the TCRdb D call of TRBD2 is not possible without DNA. Germline loops: CDR1 MNHNS, CDR2 SASEGT. The CDR3 loop spans 17 amino acids. CDR3 amino acids: CASSEAPLAGLVDTQYF.